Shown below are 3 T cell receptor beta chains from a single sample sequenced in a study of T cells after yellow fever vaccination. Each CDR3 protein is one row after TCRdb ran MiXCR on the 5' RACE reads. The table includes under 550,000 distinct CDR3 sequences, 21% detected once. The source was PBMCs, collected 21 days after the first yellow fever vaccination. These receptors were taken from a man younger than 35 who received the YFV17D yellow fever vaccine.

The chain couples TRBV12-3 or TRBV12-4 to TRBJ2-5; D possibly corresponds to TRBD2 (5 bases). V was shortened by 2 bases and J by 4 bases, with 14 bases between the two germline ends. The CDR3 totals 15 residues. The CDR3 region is CASSLKAASGETQYF. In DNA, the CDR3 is TGTGCCAGCAGTTTAAAAGCGGCCTCCGGAGAGACCCAGTACTTC.

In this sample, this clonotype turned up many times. Here the CDR3 reads CASSKWLAELRNEQFF. The CDR3 bases are TGTGCCAGCAGCAAATGGCTAGCGGAACTTAGGAATGAGCAGTTCTTC. The rearrangement links TRBV9 to TRBJ2-1, with 7 bases identical to TRBD2. J gave up 7 bases and V 4 bases, and 14 bases lay outside the gene matches. The CDR3 extends over 16 amino acids. CDR1 is SGDLS, CDR2 YYNGEE, per germline.

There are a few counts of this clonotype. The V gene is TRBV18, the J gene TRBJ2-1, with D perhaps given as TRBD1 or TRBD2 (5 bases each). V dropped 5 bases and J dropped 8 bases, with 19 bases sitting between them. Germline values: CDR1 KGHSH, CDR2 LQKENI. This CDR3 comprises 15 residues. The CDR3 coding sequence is TGTGCCAGCTCATCACGGGACGCAGGACATTATGAGCAGTTCTTC. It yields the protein CASSSRDAGHYEQFF.